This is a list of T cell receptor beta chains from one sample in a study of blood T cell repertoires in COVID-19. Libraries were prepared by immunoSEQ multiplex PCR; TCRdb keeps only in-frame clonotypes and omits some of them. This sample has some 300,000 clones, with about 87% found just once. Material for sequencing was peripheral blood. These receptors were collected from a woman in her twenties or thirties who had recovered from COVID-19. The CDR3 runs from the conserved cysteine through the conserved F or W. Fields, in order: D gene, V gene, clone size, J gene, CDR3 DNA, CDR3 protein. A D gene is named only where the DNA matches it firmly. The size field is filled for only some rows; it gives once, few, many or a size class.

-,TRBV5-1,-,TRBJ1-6,TGCGCCAGCAGCTTAGGGAGGGAGGCCTATCAAAATTCACCCCTCCACTTT,CASSLGREAYQNSPLHF
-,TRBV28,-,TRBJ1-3,TGTGCCACTCAGCGGAGAAACACCATATATTTT,CATQRRNTIYF
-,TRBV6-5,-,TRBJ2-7,TGTGCCAGCCACCAGACGGTCCCGAAGGAGAAGCAGTACTTC,CASHQTVPKEKQYF
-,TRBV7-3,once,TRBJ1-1,TGTGCCAGCAGCTTAAATAGTGGGGGCACGCCGACAGCTTTCTTT,CASSLNSGGTPTAFF
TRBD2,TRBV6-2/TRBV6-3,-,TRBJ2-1,TGTGCCAGCAGTTACCCCAGCGGGGGGATCTACAATGAGCAGTTCTTC,CASSYPSGGIYNEQFF
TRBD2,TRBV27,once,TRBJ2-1,TGTGCCAGCAGTTTAATTCCGGGGGGGTCCTACAATGAGCAGTTCTTC,CASSLIPGGSYNEQFF
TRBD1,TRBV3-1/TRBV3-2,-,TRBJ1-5,TGTGCCAGCAGCCAAGGGGGACAGCGCAATCAGCCCCAGCATTTT,CASSQGGQRNQPQHF
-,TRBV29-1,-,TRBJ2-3,TGCAGCGTTGTATCCGGGACTCCCCGGAGAGATACGCAGTATTTT,CSVVSGTPRRDTQYF
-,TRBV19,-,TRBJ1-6,TGTGCCAGTAGAAATCTAGACAGCTTCGCTTCACCCCTCCACTTT,CASRNLDSFASPLHF
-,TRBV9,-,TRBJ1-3,TGTGCCAGCAGCGTGGCACAGGGATTATGGGGAAACACCATATATTTT,CASSVAQGLWGNTIYF
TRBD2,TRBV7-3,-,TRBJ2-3,TGTGCCAGCAGCTTAACTGGGACTAGCGGGGGGCTCACAGATACGCAGTATTTT,CASSLTGTSGGLTDTQYF
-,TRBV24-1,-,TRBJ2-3,TGTGCCACCAGTCCGCGGGCCTCAGGGGCAGATACGCAGTATTTT,CATSPRASGADTQYF
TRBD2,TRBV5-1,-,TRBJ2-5,TGCGCCAGCAGCGAGGGACTAGCGAGGGAGACCCAGTACTTC,CASSEGLARETQYF
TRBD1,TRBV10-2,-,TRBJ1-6,TGCGCCAGCACTTTAGACAGGGGTAATTCACCCCTCCACTTT,CASTLDRGNSPLHF
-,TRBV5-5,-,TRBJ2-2,TGTGCCAGCAGCTTGGTGGGGGGTGACACCGGGGAGCTGTTTTTT,CASSLVGGDTGELFF
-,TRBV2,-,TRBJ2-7,TGTGCCAGCAGGCTACAGGGTGCCCACGAGCAGTACTTC,CASRLQGAHEQYF
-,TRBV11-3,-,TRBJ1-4,TGTGCCAGCAGCTTAGGATTGGGGCACCAAGACTCAACTAATGAAAAACTGTTTTTT,CASSLGLGHQDSTNEKLFF
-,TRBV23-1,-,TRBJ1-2,TGCGCCAGCACTTGGGGAGATTTCTATGGCTACACCTTC,CASTWGDFYGYTF
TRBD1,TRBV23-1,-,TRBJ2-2,TGCGCCAGCAGTCCTCTCGGGGGCGGGACAGGGGCCGGGGAGCTGTTTTTT,CASSPLGGGTGAGELFF
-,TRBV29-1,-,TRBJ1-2,TGCAGCCCAGTCAGGGAGGATGGTCTCTACACCTTC,CSPVREDGLYTF
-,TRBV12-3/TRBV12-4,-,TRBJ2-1,TGTGCCAGCAGTTTACTTGTAGGGGATGAGCAGTTCTTC,CASSLLVGDEQFF
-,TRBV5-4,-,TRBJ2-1,TGTGCCAGCAGCTTGAAGGGGGGGGAGCAGTTCTTC,CASSLKGGEQFF
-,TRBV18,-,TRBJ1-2,TGTGCCAGCTCACCCAGCAGGGAGGGGTATGGCTACACCTTC,CASSPSREGYGYTF
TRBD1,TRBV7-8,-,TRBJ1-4,TGTGCCAGCAGCTCTGACAGGGGGCGGGAAAAACTGTTTTTT,CASSSDRGREKLFF
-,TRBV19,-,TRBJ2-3,TGTGCCAGTAGTATCGGGTCCACAGATACGCAGTATTTT,CASSIGSTDTQYF
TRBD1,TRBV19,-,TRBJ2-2,TGTGCCAGTAGTATATCGGGACAGCACACCGGGGAGCTGTTTTTT,CASSISGQHTGELFF
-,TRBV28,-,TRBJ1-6,TGTGCCAGCAGTTTGTCGGGGGCGCGGGGGGGCCACTTT,CASSLSGARGGHF
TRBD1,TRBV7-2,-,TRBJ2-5,TGTGCCAGCAGCCCCGGGACAGGGGTGCAAGAGACCCAGTACTTC,CASSPGTGVQETQYF
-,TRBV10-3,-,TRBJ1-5,TGTGCCATCAGTGAGTCCTTGGGGGCGCGGGGCAATCAGCCCCAGCATTTT,CAISESLGARGNQPQHF
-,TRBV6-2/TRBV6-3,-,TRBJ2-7,TGTGCCAGCAGTTACTCCCCCGGTACCTACGAGCAGTACTTC,CASSYSPGTYEQYF
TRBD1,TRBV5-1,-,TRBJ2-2,TGCGCCAGCAGCTTCGGACAGGGCGTCACCGGGGAGCTGTTTTTT,CASSFGQGVTGELFF
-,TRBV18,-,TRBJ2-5,TGTGCCAGCTCACCGGACTACCAAGAGACCCAGTACTTC,CASSPDYQETQYF
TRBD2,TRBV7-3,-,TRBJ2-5,TGTGCCAGCAGCTTCTCTTCTAGCGGCGGAGAGACCCAGTACTTC,CASSFSSSGGETQYF
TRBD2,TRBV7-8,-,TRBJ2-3,TGTGCCAGCAGCTTACGGGAGGGTAGTCGCACAGATACGCAGTATTTT,CASSLREGSRTDTQYF
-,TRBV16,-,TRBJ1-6,TGTGCCAGCAGCACATTCCCCGTTGGCTCACCCCTCCACTTT,CASSTFPVGSPLHF
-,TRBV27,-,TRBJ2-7,TGTGCCAGCAAGGGAACGGGAAGCTCCTACGAGCAGTACTTC,CASKGTGSSYEQYF
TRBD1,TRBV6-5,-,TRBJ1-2,TGTGCCAGCAGTTATCTGACAGGGGATGGCTATGGCTACACCTTC,CASSYLTGDGYGYTF
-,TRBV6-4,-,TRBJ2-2,TGTGCCAGCAGTGTTTCCTCCACCGGGGAGCTGTTTTTT,CASSVSSTGELFF
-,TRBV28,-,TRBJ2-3,TGTGCCAGCAGTTTTGCGGGGACTAGCACAGATACGCAGTATTTT,CASSFAGTSTDTQYF
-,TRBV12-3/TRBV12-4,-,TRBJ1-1,TGTGCCAGCAGTTTCCCCCGGACAGTCGCTTTCTTT,CASSFPRTVAFF
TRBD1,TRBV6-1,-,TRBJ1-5,TGTGCCAGCAGTGAAGACGGTAGGGGGCGAGCCAATCAGCCCCAGCATTTT,CASSEDGRGRANQPQHF
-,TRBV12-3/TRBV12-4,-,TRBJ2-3,TGTGCCAGCAGCCGGGGGAGCACAGATACGCAGTATTTT,CASSRGSTDTQYF
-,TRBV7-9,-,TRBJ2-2,TGTGCCAGCAGCTTATCGGACACCGGGGAGCTGTTTTTT,CASSLSDTGELFF
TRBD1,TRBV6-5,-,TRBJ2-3,TGTGCCAGCAGGGTGGACAGGGACACAGATACGCAGTATTTT,CASRVDRDTDTQYF
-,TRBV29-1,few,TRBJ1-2,TGCAGCGTTGAAACTACGGGGTTGGGCTACACCTTC,CSVETTGLGYTF
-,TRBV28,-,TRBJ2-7,TGTGCCAGCAGTTTCGGACAGTCTACCCCTTACGAGCAGTACTTC,CASSFGQSTPYEQYF
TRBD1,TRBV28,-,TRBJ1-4,TGTGCCAGCATCGACAGGGGGAGTGAAAAACTGTTTTTT,CASIDRGSEKLFF
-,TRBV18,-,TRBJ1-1,TGTGCCAGCTCACCACTTTCTCGGGGTCGTTGGAACACTGAAGCTTTCTTT,CASSPLSRGRWNTEAFF
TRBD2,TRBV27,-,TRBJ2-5,TGTGCCAGCAGCCCAACGACTAGCGGGGGGGCGAAGACCCAGTACTTC,CASSPTTSGGAKTQYF
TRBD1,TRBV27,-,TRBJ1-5,TGTGCCAGCGGAAAGACAGGGGGTGGTCAGCCCCAGCATTTT,CASGKTGGGQPQHF
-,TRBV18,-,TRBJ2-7,TGTGCCAGCTCACCGGGGCTTGTAAACTACGAGCAGTACTTC,CASSPGLVNYEQYF
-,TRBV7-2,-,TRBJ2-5,TGTGCCAGCAGCTTATACAGTGGGGAGACCCAGTACTTC,CASSLYSGETQYF